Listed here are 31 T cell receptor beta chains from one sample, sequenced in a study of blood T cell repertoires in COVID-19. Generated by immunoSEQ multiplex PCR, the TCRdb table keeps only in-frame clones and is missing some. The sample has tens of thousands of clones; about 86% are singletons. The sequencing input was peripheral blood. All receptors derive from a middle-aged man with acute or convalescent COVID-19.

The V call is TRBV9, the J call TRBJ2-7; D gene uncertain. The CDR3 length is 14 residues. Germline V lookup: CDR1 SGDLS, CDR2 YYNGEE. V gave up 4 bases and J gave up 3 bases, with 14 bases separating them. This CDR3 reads CASSPQRTGYEQYF. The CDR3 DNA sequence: TGTGCCAGCAGCCCTCAGCGAACCGGCTACGAGCAGTACTTC.

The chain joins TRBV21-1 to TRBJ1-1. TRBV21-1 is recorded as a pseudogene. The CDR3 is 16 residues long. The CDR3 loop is CASSKEPDGVFTEAFF. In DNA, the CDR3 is TGTGCCAGCAGCAAAGAGCCCGATGGAGTATTCACTGAAGCTTTCTTT.

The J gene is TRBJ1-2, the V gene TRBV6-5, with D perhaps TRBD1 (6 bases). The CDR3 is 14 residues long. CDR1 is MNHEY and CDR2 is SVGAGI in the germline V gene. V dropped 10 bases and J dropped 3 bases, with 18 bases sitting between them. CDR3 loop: CATRHGGLDYGYTF. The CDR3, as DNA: TGTGCCACCCGGCACGGGGGGCTAGACTATGGCTACACCTTC.

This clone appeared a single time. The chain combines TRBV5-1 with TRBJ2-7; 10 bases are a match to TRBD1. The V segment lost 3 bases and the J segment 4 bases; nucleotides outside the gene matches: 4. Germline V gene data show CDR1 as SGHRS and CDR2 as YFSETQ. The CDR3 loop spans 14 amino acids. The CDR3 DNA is TGCGCCAGCAGCTCAGGACAGGGGGGGTACGAGCAGTACTTC. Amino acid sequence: CASSSGQGGYEQYF.

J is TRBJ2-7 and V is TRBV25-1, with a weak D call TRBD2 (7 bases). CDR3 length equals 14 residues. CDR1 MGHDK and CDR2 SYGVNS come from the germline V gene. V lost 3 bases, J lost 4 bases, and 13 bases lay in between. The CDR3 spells CASSEGLQGYEQYF. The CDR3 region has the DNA TGTGCCAGCAGTGAGGGACTACAGGGTTACGAGCAGTACTTC.

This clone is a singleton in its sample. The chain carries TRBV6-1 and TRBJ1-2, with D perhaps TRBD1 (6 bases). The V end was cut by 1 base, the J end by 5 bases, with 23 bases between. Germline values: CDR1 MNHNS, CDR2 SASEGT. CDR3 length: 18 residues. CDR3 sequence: CASSEEGEGPWGAYGYTF. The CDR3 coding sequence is TGTGCCAGCAGTGAAGAAGGGGAGGGACCTTGGGGGGCTTATGGCTACACCTTC.

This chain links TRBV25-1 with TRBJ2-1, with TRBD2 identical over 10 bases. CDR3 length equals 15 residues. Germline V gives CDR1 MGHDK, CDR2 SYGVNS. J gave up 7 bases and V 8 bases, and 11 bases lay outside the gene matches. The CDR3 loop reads CASGENSGGRNEQFF. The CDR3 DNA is TGTGCCAGCGGGGAGAATAGCGGGGGGCGGAATGAGCAGTTCTTC.

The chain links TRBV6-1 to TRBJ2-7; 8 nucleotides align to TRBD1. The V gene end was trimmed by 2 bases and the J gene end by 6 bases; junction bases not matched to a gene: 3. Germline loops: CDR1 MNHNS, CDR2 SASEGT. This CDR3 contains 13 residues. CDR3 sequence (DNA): TGTGCCAGCAGTGAATGGACAGGGTCCGAGCAGTACTTC. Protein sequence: CASSEWTGSEQYF.

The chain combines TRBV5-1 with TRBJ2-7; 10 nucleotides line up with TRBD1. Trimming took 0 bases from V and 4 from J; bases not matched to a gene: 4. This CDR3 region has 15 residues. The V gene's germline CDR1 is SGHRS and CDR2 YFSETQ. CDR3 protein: CASSLGQGASYEQYF. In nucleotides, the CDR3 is TGCGCCAGCAGCTTGGGACAGGGGGCGAGTTACGAGCAGTACTTC.

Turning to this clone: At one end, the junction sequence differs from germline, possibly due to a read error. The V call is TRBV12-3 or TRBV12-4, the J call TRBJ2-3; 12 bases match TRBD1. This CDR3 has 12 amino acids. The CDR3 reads CASSFRGTGGGF. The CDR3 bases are TGTGCCAGCAGTTTTCGGGGGACAGGGGGCGGATTT.

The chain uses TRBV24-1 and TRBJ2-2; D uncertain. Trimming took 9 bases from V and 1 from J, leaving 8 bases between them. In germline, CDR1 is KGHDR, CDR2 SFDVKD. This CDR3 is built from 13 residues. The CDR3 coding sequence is TGTGCCACCCAAACAAGGAACACCGGGGAGCTGTTTTTT. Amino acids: CATQTRNTGELFF.

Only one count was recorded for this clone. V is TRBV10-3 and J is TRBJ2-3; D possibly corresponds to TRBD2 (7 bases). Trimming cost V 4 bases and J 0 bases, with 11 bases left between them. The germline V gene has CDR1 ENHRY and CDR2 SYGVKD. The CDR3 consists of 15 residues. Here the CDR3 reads CAISAGGGSTDTQYF. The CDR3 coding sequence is TGTGCCATCAGTGCGGGCGGGGGCAGCACAGATACGCAGTATTTT.

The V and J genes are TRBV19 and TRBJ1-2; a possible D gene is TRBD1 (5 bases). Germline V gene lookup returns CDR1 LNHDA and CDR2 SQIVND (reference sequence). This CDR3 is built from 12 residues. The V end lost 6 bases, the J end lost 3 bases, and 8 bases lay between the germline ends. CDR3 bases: TGTGCCAGTAGGCAGGGCGACTATGGCTACACCTTC. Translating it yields CASRQGDYGYTF.

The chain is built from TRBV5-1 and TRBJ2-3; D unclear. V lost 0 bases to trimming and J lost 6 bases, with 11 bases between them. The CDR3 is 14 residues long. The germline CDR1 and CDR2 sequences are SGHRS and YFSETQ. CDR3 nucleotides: TGCGCCAGCAGCTTGGCTGCAGGCAGGGATACGCAGTATTTT. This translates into CASSLAAGRDTQYF.

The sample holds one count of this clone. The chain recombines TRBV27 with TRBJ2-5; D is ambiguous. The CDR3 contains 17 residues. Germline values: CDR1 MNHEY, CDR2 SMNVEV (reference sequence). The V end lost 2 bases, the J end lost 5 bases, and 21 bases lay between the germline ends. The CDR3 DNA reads TGTGCCAGCAGTTTACTTTCAACCTCACTTGTGAGGGAGACCCAGTACTTC. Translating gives CASSLLSTSLVRETQYF.

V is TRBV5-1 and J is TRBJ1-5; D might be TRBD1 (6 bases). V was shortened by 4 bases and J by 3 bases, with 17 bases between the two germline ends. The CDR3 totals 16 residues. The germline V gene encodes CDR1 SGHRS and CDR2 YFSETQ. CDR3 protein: CASSPDGTFNNQPQHF. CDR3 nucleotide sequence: TGCGCCAGCAGCCCGGATGGGACATTTAACAATCAGCCCCAGCATTTT.

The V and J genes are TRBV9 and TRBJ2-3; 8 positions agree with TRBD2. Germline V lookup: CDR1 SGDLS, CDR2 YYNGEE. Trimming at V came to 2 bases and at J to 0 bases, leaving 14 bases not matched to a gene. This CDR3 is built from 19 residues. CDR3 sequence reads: CASSVDKRTSRSSTDTQYF. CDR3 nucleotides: TGTGCCAGCAGCGTGGACAAGAGGACTAGCAGATCGAGCACAGATACGCAGTATTTT.

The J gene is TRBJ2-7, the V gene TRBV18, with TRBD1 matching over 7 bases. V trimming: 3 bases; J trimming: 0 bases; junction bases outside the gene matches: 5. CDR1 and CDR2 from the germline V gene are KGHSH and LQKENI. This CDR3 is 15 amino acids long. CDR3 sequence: CASSPSRDSSYEQYF. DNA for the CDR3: TGTGCCAGCTCACCGAGCCGGGACAGCTCCTACGAGCAGTACTTC.

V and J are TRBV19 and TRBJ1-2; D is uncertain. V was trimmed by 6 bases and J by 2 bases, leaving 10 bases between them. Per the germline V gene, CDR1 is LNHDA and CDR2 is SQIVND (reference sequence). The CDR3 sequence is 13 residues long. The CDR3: CASSWGVNYGYTF. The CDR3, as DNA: TGTGCCAGTAGCTGGGGAGTGAACTATGGCTACACCTTC.

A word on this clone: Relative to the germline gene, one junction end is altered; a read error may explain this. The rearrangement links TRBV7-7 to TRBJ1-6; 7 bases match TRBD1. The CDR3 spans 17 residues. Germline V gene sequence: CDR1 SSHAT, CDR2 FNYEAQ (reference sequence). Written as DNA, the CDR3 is TGTGCTAGCAGCTTCCAGGGGGATAGCTCCTATAATTCACCCCTCCACTTT. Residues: CASSFQGDSSYNSPLHF.

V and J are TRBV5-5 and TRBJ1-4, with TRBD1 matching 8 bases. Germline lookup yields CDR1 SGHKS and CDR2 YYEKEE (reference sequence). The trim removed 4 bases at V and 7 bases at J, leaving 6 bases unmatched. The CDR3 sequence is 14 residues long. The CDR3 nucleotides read TGTGCCAGCAGCCCGACAGGGGTGGGTGAAAAACTGTTTTTT. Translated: CASSPTGVGEKLFF. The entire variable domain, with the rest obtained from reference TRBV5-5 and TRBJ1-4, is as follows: DAGVTQSPTHLIKTRGQQVTLRCSPISGHKSVSWYQQVLGQGPQFIFQYYEKEERGRGNFPDRFSARQFPNYSSELNVNALLLGDSALYLCASSPTGVGEKLFFGSGTQLSVL.

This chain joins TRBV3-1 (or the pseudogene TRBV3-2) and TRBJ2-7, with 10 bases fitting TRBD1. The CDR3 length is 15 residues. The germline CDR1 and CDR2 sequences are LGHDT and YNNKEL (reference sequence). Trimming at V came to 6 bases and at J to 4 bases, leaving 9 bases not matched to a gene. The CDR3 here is CASSPTGQGGYEQYF. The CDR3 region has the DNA TGTGCCAGCAGTCCTACTGGACAGGGGGGGTACGAGCAGTACTTC.

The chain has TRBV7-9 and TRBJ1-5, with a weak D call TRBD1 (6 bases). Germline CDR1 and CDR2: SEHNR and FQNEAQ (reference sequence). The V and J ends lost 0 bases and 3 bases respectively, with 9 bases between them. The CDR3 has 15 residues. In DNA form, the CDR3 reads TGTGCCAGCAGCTTAGCGGACAGTGCCAATCAGCCCCAGCATTTT. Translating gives CASSLADSANQPQHF.

CDR3 region: CASSGQETSGTPYEQYF. In DNA form, the CDR3 reads TGTGCCAGCAGCGGTCAGGAGACTAGCGGGACCCCCTACGAGCAGTACTTC. J is TRBJ2-7 and V is TRBV7-9; 11 positions match TRBD2. The CDR3 extends over 17 amino acids. The V gene's germline CDR1 is SEHNR and CDR2 FQNEAQ (reference sequence). Trimming removed 5 bases from V and 2 bases from J; junction bases left unmatched: 11.

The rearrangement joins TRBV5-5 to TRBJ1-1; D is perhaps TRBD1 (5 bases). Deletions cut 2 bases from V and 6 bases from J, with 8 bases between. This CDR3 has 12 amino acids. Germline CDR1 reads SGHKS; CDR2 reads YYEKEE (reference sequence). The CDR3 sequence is CASSFLGAEAFF. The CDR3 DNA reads TGTGCCAGCAGCTTCTTAGGGGCTGAAGCTTTCTTT.

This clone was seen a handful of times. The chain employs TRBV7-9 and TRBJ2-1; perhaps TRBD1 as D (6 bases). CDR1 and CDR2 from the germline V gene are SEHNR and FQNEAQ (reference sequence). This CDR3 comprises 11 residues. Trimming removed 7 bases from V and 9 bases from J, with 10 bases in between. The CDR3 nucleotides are TGTGCCAGCACCACAGGGTTTGAGCAGTTCTTC. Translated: CASTTGFEQFF.

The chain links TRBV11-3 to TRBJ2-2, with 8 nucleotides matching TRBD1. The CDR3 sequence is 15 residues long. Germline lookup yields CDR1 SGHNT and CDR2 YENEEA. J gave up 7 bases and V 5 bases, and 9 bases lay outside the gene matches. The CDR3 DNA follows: TGTGCCAGCAGCCCGCCGGACAGGGACGTCGGGGAGCTGTTTTTT. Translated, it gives CASSPPDRDVGELFF.

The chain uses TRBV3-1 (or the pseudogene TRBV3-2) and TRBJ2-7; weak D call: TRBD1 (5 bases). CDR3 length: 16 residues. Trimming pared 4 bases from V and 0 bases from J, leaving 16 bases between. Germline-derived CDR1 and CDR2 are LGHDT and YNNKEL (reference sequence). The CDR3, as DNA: TGTGCCAGCAGCCTTTACAGGCACCTAAACTCCTACGAGCAGTACTTC. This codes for CASSLYRHLNSYEQYF.

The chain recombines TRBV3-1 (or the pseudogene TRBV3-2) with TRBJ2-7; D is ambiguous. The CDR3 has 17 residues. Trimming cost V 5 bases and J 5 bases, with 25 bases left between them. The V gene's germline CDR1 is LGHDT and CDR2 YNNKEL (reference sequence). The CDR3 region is CASSTRRLPFVLDEQYF. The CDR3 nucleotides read TGTGCCAGCAGCACCCGGCGACTCCCATTCGTGTTAGACGAGCAGTACTTC.

CDR3 region: CAWSPGSGNQPQHF. For the CDR3, the DNA is TGTGCCTGGAGTCCGGGGTCAGGCAATCAGCCCCAGCATTTT. The V call is TRBV30, the J call TRBJ1-5; no clear D gene. This CDR3 has 14 amino acids. Between the trimmed V and J ends, which lost 2 bases and 2 bases, there was a span of 10 bases. Germline values: CDR1 GTSNPN, CDR2 SVGIG (reference sequence).

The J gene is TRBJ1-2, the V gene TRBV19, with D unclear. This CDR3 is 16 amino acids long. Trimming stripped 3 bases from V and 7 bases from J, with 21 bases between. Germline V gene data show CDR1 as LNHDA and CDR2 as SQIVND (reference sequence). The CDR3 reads CASSIRLLPGDGGYTF. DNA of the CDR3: TGTGCCAGTAGTATCCGTTTGTTACCCGGGGATGGTGGCTACACCTTC.